Below are 16 T cell receptor beta chains sequenced from a single sample in a study of blood T cells in healthy people across ages (dated by TCRdb to the mid-2010s). The receptor library was made with 5' RACE. The sequencer was an Illumina HiSeq 2500. A second PCR of roughly 7 to 11 cycles was performed with a sample-barcoded 5' primer and a J-beta primer mix. TCRdb itself trimmed the public reads at Q25 with fastp, ran MiXCR and retained productive beta chains. For every CDR3 protein sequence, its rows merge into one entry that carries the most common genes and DNA. A total of 650,000 to 700,000 distinct CDR3 sequences appear in this sample, 32% of them only once. The ten most abundant clones make up just over 15% of the sample. Sequences were obtained from blood. Receptor source: an elderly woman in good health. Donor details come from another sample of the same person, matched by shared clones.

This clonotype was recorded many times. The chain joins TRBV7-2 to TRBJ1-2; TRBD1 agrees at 7 bases. V gave up 0 bases and J gave up 8 bases; unmatched junction bases: 9. The germline V gene encodes CDR1 SGHTA and CDR2 FQGNSA. The CDR3 contains 15 residues. In DNA form, the CDR3 reads TGTGCCAGCAGCTTAGCCTTAGACAGGGCGGGGGGCTACACCTTC. This gives the protein CASSLALDRAGGYTF.

The chain has TRBV7-2 and TRBJ2-5; 11 positions agree with TRBD2. Germline CDR1 and CDR2: SGHTA and FQGNSA. This CDR3 comprises 14 residues. V lost 5 bases, J lost 6 bases, and 5 bases stayed unmatched. The CDR3 DNA is TGTGCCAGCAGCATCGGGACTAGCGGAAAGACCCAGTACTTC. Encoded protein: CASSIGTSGKTQYF.

This clonotype appeared many times. This chain links TRBV3-1 with TRBJ2-5; no firm D call. V lost 0 bases to trimming and J lost 4 bases, with 0 bases between them. The germline CDR1 and CDR2 sequences are LGHDT and YNNKEL (reference sequence). This CDR3 contains 11 residues. The CDR3 DNA follows: TGTGCCAGCAGCCAAGAAGAGACCCAGTACTTC. Encoded protein: CASSQEETQYF.

This clonotype has just a few counts. The rearrangement uses TRBV4-3 and TRBJ2-5; no reliable D call. The better agreement between TRBJ2-1 and the DNA end casts doubt on the J call. Germline values: CDR1 LGHNA, CDR2 YSLEER. This CDR3 is built from 15 residues. The CDR3 nucleotides read TGCGCCAGCAGCCAGCAAAATGGGTACCAAGAGACCCAGTTCTTC. As protein: CASSQQNGYQETQFF.

Concerning this clonotype: Just one base apart from a much larger clone, this may be a read error. V and J are TRBV29-1 and TRBJ1-1, with a possible D match to TRBD1 (5 bases). The germline V gene encodes CDR1 SQVTM and CDR2 ANQGSEA. The CDR3 consists of 14 residues. The V end was cut by 4 bases, the J end by 3 bases, with 15 bases between. This chain's CDR3 is CSVARGETYTEAFF. CDR3 in DNA: TGCAGCGTTGCTCGGGGCGAAACCTACACTGAAGCTTTCTTT.

The V call is TRBV27, the J call TRBJ1-2, with 8 bases aligning to TRBD1. Unmatched junction bases numbered 30, after V lost 10 bases and J lost 8 bases. Germline CDR1 and CDR2: MNHEY and SMNVEV (reference sequence). This CDR3 spans 19 amino acids. The CDR3 protein is CATSYRGGARNIWLHGYTF. CDR3 DNA: TGTGCCACCTCTTACAGGGGGGGGGCGCGAAATATATGGCTACACGGCTACACCTTC.

A remark on this clonotype: A much larger clone lies one base from this, so it may be a read error. The J gene is TRBJ1-5, the V gene TRBV5-6; D is perhaps TRBD1 (6 bases). This CDR3 is built from 14 residues. The V gene's germline CDR1 is SGHDT and CDR2 YYEEEE. In nucleotides, the CDR3 is TGTGCCTGCAGCGCAATAACAGGGCATCAGCCCCAGCATTTT. This sequence encodes CACSAITGHQPQHF. The full variable domain, completed using reference TRBV5-6 and TRBJ1-5, is DAGVTQSPTHLIKTRGQQVTLRCSPKSGHDTVSWYQQALGQGPQFIFQYYEEEERQRGNFPDRFSGHQFPNYSSELNVNALLLGDSALYLCACSAITGHQPQHFGDGTRLSIL.

Notes on this clonotype: This may arise from a read error, as a much more abundant clone is one base away. The chain employs TRBV28 and TRBJ2-1; 8 bases line up with TRBD2. CDR3 length: 17 amino acids. Germline-derived CDR1 and CDR2 are MDHEN and SYDVKM. CDR3: CTSSSLSARGAYNEQFF. CDR3 DNA: TGTACCAGCAGTTCCCTTTCCGCGCGGGGGGCTTACAATGAGCAGTTCTTC.

This clonotype was seen repeatedly, ten times or more. The V and J genes are TRBV7-9 and TRBJ2-1; D perhaps matches TRBD1 (6 bases). This CDR3 has 15 amino acids. V shed 1 base and J shed 7 bases, with 14 bases lying between them. Germline CDR1 and CDR2: SEHNR and FQNEAQ (reference sequence). CDR3 sequence (DNA): TGTGCCAGCAGCTTAGGGGCTATCAGGGGTAATGAGCAGTTCTTC. Its protein product is CASSLGAIRGNEQFF.

In this sample, this clonotype turned up many times. The gene calls are TRBV6-2 or TRBV6-3 and TRBJ2-1; D is possibly TRBD2 (5 bases). The germline CDR1 and CDR2 sequences are MNHEY and SVGEGT. The CDR3 loop spans 13 amino acids. V lost 8 bases and J 6 bases, leaving 14 bases between the germline ends. CDR3 region: CASLTSTSNEQFF. The CDR3 bases are TGTGCCAGCCTCACATCCACTAGCAATGAGCAGTTCTTC.

This clonotype came up a few times. The chain joins TRBV9 to TRBJ1-4; 9 nucleotides line up with TRBD1. The V segment lost 2 bases and the J segment 5 bases; nucleotides outside the gene matches: 4. This CDR3 spans 15 amino acids. From germline, CDR1 is SGDLS and CDR2 YYNGEE. CDR3 in amino acids: CASSVRQGGNEKLFF. The CDR3 DNA sequence: TGTGCCAGCAGCGTTCGACAGGGGGGGAATGAAAAACTGTTTTTT.

This clonotype came up many times. The rearrangement joins TRBV6-1 to TRBJ1-5; 9 nucleotides agree with TRBD1. The CDR3 contains 17 residues. V shed 4 bases, J shed 0 bases, and the junction held 7 bases outside the gene matches. CDR1 and CDR2 from the germline V gene are MNHNS and SASEGT. CDR3 in DNA: TGTGCCAGCAGTGCGCGGACAGGGGCCCTTAGCAATCAGCCCCAGCATTTT. Its protein is CASSARTGALSNQPQHF.

The chain uses TRBV10-2 and TRBJ2-7; TRBD2 matches 8 bases. V lost 7 bases, J lost 3 bases, and 11 bases stayed unmatched. The V gene's germline CDR1 is WSHSY and CDR2 SAAADI. The CDR3 totals 15 residues. CDR3 sequence reads: CASNEAGAVLYEQYF. CDR3 coding DNA: TGCGCCAGCAATGAAGCGGGAGCAGTCCTCTACGAGCAGTACTTC.

This clonotype was recorded a few times. This chain uses TRBV24-1 with TRBJ1-5; D unclear. The length of the CDR3 is 13 residues. The ends were cut back, 7 bases at V and 3 bases at J, with 9 bases in the middle. In germline, CDR1 is KGHDR, CDR2 SFDVKD. The CDR3: CATRAGNNQPQHF. Written as DNA, the CDR3 is TGTGCCACCAGGGCGGGGAACAATCAGCCCCAGCATTTT.

This clonotype was counted a few times. The J gene is TRBJ2-2, the V gene TRBV9, with 9 positions matching TRBD1. Looked up from germline, CDR1 is SGDLS and CDR2 is YYNGEE. CDR3 length equals 16 residues. The V and J ends lost 4 bases and 7 bases, in that order; junction bases with no gene match: 11. In DNA, the CDR3 is TGTGCCAGCAGCCAATCCGGGACAGGGATCTTCGGGGAGCTGTTTTTT. It encodes CASSQSGTGIFGELFF.

This clonotype was observed many times. V usage is TRBV24-1 and J usage is TRBJ2-5, with D tentatively TRBD1 or TRBD2 (5 bases each). Per the germline V gene, CDR1 is KGHDR and CDR2 is SFDVKD. This CDR3 comprises 14 residues. The germline V and J ends were trimmed by 5 bases and 2 bases, with 11 bases remaining between them. The CDR3 bases are TGTGCCACCAGTGTGGGGACGCGACAAGAGACCCAGTACTTC. Amino acids: CATSVGTRQETQYF.